The rows below give T cell receptor beta chains drawn from one sample of a study of blood T cell repertoires in COVID-19. The repertoire was sequenced with immunoSEQ multiplex PCR; TCRdb's copy has only in-frame clones and lacks some. The data hold 150,000 to 160,000 clones, with about 90% observed a single time. The source material was peripheral blood. The receptors originated from a man aged 50-60 years with acute or convalescent COVID-19. Both conserved end residues are part of each CDR3. A D gene is named only where the DNA matches it firmly. Some rows have no size entry. The others give once, few or many, or a class for an expanded clone.

>TRBD2|.|TRBJ2-1|TRBV2
CASVLAAYNEQFF
TGTGCCAGCGTACTAGCGGCCTACAATGAGCAGTTCTTC
>TRBD1|once|TRBJ1-5|TRBV28
CASSRTGGLQPQHF
TGTGCCAGCAGTCGGACAGGGGGCCTTCAGCCCCAGCATTTT
>.|.|TRBJ2-7|TRBV19
CASKPSPGEGEQYF
TGTGCCAGTAAACCCTCGCCAGGGGAAGGCGAGCAGTACTTC
>TRBD2|.|TRBJ2-1|TRBV11-3
CASSPRVGSGSYEQFF
TGTGCCAGCAGCCCCCGAGTAGGTAGCGGGAGCTATGAGCAGTTCTTC
>TRBD1|.|TRBJ1-5|TRBV18
CASSPPGGRNQPQHF
TGTGCCAGCTCACCACCAGGGGGCAGGAATCAGCCCCAGCATTTT
>TRBD1|few|TRBJ2-2|TRBV24-1
CATSDRQWTGNTGELFF
TGTGCCACCAGTGATCGGCAGTGGACAGGGAACACCGGGGAGCTGTTTTTT
>.|.|TRBJ1-1|TRBV6-1
CASSEVPGSNTEAFF
TGTGCCAGCAGTGAAGTCCCGGGGTCGAACACTGAAGCTTTCTTT
>.|.|TRBJ1-1|TRBV5-5
CASSLAGYGNTEAFF
TGTGCCAGCAGCTTGGCGGGATATGGGAACACTGAAGCTTTCTTT
>.|.|TRBJ2-1|TRBV21-1
CASSKLASGRFIAYNEQFF
TGTGCCAGCAGCAAACTGGCTAGCGGGAGATTTATCGCCTACAATGAGCAGTTCTTC
>TRBD1|.|TRBJ1-6|TRBV4-2
CASSQGQGANSPLHF
TGTGCCAGCAGCCAAGGTCAGGGGGCAAATTCACCCCTCCACTTT
>.|.|TRBJ2-2|TRBV19
CASSRRDTGELFF
TGTGCCAGTAGCAGGAGGGACACCGGGGAGCTGTTTTTT
>TRBD1|.|TRBJ2-2|TRBV7-2
CASSIRQGANAGELFF
TGTGCCAGCAGCATTCGACAGGGGGCGAACGCCGGGGAGCTGTTTTTT
>TRBD1|.|TRBJ2-1|TRBV10-3
CAIRMGQGGTEQFF
TGTGCCATCAGGATGGGACAGGGCGGGACTGAGCAGTTCTTC
>.|.|TRBJ2-5|TRBV7-2
CASRFLGSGVTQYF
TGTGCCAGCAGATTCTTAGGGTCCGGGGTGACCCAGTACTTC
>.|once|TRBJ1-6|TRBV20-1
CSAGARVQGSPLHF
TGCAGTGCTGGTGCCAGGGTGCAAGGTTCACCCCTCCACTTT
>.|.|TRBJ2-1|TRBV28
CASTRRRDNEQFF
TGTGCCAGCACCCGACGGAGGGACAATGAGCAGTTCTTC
>TRBD1|.|TRBJ1-2|TRBV10-1
CASSSGQGFGYTF
TGCGCCAGCAGTTCGGGACAGGGGTTTGGCTACACCTTC
>TRBD2|.|TRBJ2-1|TRBV6-6
CASSPGLVGEQFF
TGTGCCAGTTCCCCTGGACTAGTGGGTGAGCAGTTCTTC
>.|.|TRBJ2-1|TRBV7-8
CASSLAEYNEQFF
TGTGCCAGCAGCTTAGCCGAGTACAATGAGCAGTTCTTC
>.|.|TRBJ1-5|TRBV10-3
CATGDNSNQPQHF
TGTGCCACGGGTGATAATAGCAATCAGCCCCAGCATTTT
>TRBD2|.|TRBJ2-1|TRBV27
CASSKPLRGEEKQFF
TGTGCCAGCAGTAAACCCCTGCGGGGGGAGGAGAAGCAGTTCTTC
>.|.|TRBJ1-6|TRBV7-9
CASSLGPAAPLHF
TGTGCCAGCAGCTTAGGGCCTGCGGCACCCCTCCACTTT
>.|.|TRBJ1-6|TRBV21-1
CASSKALPGHPNSPLHF
TGTGCCAGCAGCAAAGCTTTACCGGGACACCCCAATTCACCCCTCCACTTT
>TRBD2|.|TRBJ2-7|TRBV5-1
CASSLIAGGSYEQYF
TGCGCCAGCAGCTTGATCGCGGGGGGGTCCTACGAGCAGTACTTC
>TRBD1|.|TRBJ1-1|TRBV9
CASSSRQGGTEAFF
TGTGCCAGCAGCTCAAGACAGGGAGGCACTGAAGCTTTCTTT
>.|.|TRBJ1-2|TRBV19
CASSLTRYTKTVNYGYTF
TGTGCCAGTAGCCTAACCCGATATACGAAGACAGTGAACTATGGCTACACCTTC
>.|once|TRBJ1-5|TRBV3-1/TRBV3-2
CASSQDTGGNQPQHF
TGTGCCAGCAGCCAAGATACGGGGGGCAATCAGCCCCAGCATTTT
>TRBD1|.|TRBJ1-5|TRBV5-1
CASSPGQGNQPQHF
TGCGCCAGCAGCCCGGGACAGGGTAATCAGCCCCAGCATTTT
>.|.|TRBJ1-3|TRBV5-5
CASSPDSFPGNTIYF
TGTGCCAGCAGCCCGGACTCGTTCCCGGGAAACACCATATATTTT
>.|.|TRBJ2-2|TRBV6-6
CASCGGPTGELFF
TGTGCCTCGTGTGGAGGACCCACCGGGGAGCTGTTTTTT
>TRBD1|.|TRBJ2-4|TRBV18
CASSPQTGTGNIQYF
TGTGCCAGCTCACCCCAAACCGGGACAGGGAACATTCAGTACTTC
>TRBD2|.|TRBJ2-5|TRBV28
CASSLLAGGGLETQYF
TGTGCCAGCAGCTTACTAGCGGGGGGCGGTTTAGAGACCCAGTACTTC
>TRBD1|once|TRBJ2-7|TRBV3-1/TRBV3-2
CASKETGSGSYEQYF
TGTGCCAGCAAAGAGACAGGGTCAGGATCCTACGAGCAGTACTTC
>TRBD2|few|TRBJ2-7|TRBV7-2
CASGFSPGLSYEQYF
TGTGCCAGCGGATTTTCCCCGGGACTAAGTTACGAGCAGTACTTC
>.|.|TRBJ1-2|TRBV25-1
CAPEGFRKNYGYTF
TGTGCCCCGGAGGGGTTCAGGAAAAACTATGGCTACACCTTC
>TRBD2|.|TRBJ2-5|TRBV4-2
CASSQETSGQETQYF
TGTGCCAGCAGCCAAGAAACTAGCGGGCAAGAGACCCAGTACTTC
>.|.|TRBJ1-1|TRBV10-3
CAISEGVRAFF
TGTGCCATCAGTGAGGGCGTGCGGGCTTTCTTT
>TRBD1|.|TRBJ2-7|TRBV5-1
CASSGPGQGVMGFEQYF
TGCGCCAGCAGCGGACCGGGACAGGGGGTTATGGGTTTCGAGCAGTACTTC
>.|.|TRBJ1-2|TRBV18
CASSPRQDPNYGYTF
TGTGCCAGCTCACCAAGACAGGACCCTAACTATGGCTACACCTTC
>.|.|TRBJ2-3|TRBV7-9
CASSLTYTDTQYF
TGTGCCAGCAGCTTAACCTACACAGATACGCAGTATTTT
>.|.|TRBJ2-3|TRBV19
CASSIPGFGDTQYF
TGTGCCAGTAGTATCCCAGGTTTTGGTGATACGCAGTATTTT
>TRBD1|.|TRBJ2-1|TRBV10-3
CAISDSGTENTNEQFF
TGTGCCATCAGTGACTCCGGGACAGAGAATACAAATGAGCAGTTCTTC
>.|.|TRBJ2-1|TRBV29-1
CSVPVRDGSYNEQFF
TGCAGCGTCCCCGTCCGGGATGGTTCCTACAATGAGCAGTTCTTC
>TRBD1|.|TRBJ1-1|TRBV5-1
CASSLEWAGGRTEAFF
TGCGCCAGCAGCTTGGAATGGGCAGGGGGTCGGACTGAAGCTTTCTTT
>.|.|TRBJ2-2|TRBV11-2
CASSLVLRTGELFF
TGTGCCAGCAGCTTAGTACTCCGCACCGGGGAGCTGTTTTTT
>.|.|TRBJ2-3|TRBV30
CAWSLGGGDTQYF
TGTGCCTGGAGTCTAGGGGGTGGGGATACGCAGTATTTT
>.|.|TRBJ2-7|TRBV4-1
CASSFQLDSEQYF
TGCGCCAGCAGCTTTCAATTGGACTCAGAGCAGTACTTC
>TRBD2|.|TRBJ2-7|TRBV6-5
CASSGGSTYEQYF
TGTGCCAGCAGCGGGGGGAGTACCTACGAGCAGTACTTC
>TRBD1|.|TRBJ1-4|TRBV29-1
CSVEKDRVLFF
TGCAGCGTTGAAAAGGACAGGGTTTTGTTTTTT
>.|.|TRBJ1-2|TRBV20-1
CSASRQRDTNYGYTF
TGCAGTGCTAGTAGGCAGCGAGATACTAACTATGGCTACACCTTC
>.|.|TRBJ1-6|TRBV27
CASSFGLNNSPLHF
TGTGCCAGCAGTTTCGGGTTGAATAATTCACCCCTCCACTTT
>.|.|TRBJ2-2|TRBV5-1
CASSLLGASGELFF
TGCGCCAGCAGCTTGCTGGGGGCCTCCGGGGAGCTGTTTTTT
>.|.|TRBJ2-5|TRBV9
CASSPRQQETQYF
TGTGCCAGCAGCCCCCGACAACAAGAGACCCAGTACTTC
>TRBD1|few|TRBJ1-3|TRBV25-1
CASSDLGTGSGNTIYF
TGTGCCAGCAGTGATTTAGGGACAGGGTCCGGAAACACCATATATTTT
>TRBD2|.|TRBJ2-3|TRBV27
CASSSAGVMDTQYF
TGTGCCAGCAGTTCCGCGGGGGTCATGGATACGCAGTATTTT
>TRBD1|.|TRBJ2-1|TRBV5-4
CASSSGQLRTYNEQFF
TGTGCCAGCAGCTCGGGACAGCTTCGAACCTACAATGAGCAGTTCTTC